This T cell receptor beta chain was sequenced during a study of blood T cell repertoires in COVID-19. Whole-study context: Spain, Italy and the United States supplied samples that represented acute and convalescent COVID-19. The analysed material was cDNA or gDNA that came from T cells, B-cell-depleted T cells, or PBMCs.

In the authors' workflow: Amplified reference gene primers provided the basis for estimating nucleated cell counts. Some clones are missing from TCRdb's copy, which holds only in-frame ones; the method was immunoSEQ multiplex PCR. The V and J calls and clone size are taken from that table; D and trimming were inferred from the DNA. Of 150,000 to 200,000 clones detected, more than 80% appear once; the ten largest clones hold 12%. V lost 6 bases, J lost 5 bases, and 11 bases lay in between. Germline CDR1 and CDR2: KGHSH and LQKENI. There are 13 residues in the CDR3. Enrollment of patients from Seattle took place during active infection, with longitudinal follow-up.

The gene calls are TRBV18 and TRBJ2-1; D possibly corresponds to TRBD1 (5 bases). This TCR derives from a woman older than 75 with COVID-19, enrolled during active disease. Material: peripheral blood. The CDR3 protein is CASSGPWDNEQFF. The CDR3 DNA sequence: TGTGCCAGCTCGGGGCCTTGGGACAATGAGCAGTTCTTC.